This TCR beta chain was sequenced in a study of shared clonotypes between healthy human individuals. This CDR3 spans 15 amino acids. V lost 2 bases and J lost 3; bases outside the gene matches: 7. CDR1 is SGHRS, CDR2 YFSETQ, per germline. Genomic DNA from each subset was divided evenly over several immunoSEQ plates. TCRdb keeps only in-frame clones here, not all; method: immunoSEQ multiplex PCR. Seen here are 2 million to 3 million clones, roughly 93% observed once, and the top ten hold 0.36%. The material sequenced was naive CD4+ T cells from PBMCs. Subset: CD45RA+ positively selected. The chain has TRBV5-1 and TRBJ2-7, with 8 bases that match TRBD1. The source is a man aged 18-30 years in good health. Some clones in this sample may be carry-over from other donors' samples. CDR3 in amino acids: CASSLVTGGGYEQYF. The CDR3 DNA follows: TGCGCCAGCAGCTTAGTAACAGGGGGTGGCTACGAGCAGTACTTC.